The 15 T cell receptor beta chains below all came from one sample that was sequenced in a study of PD-1 blockade in classical Hodgkin lymphoma. Every patient experienced relapse after autologous stem cell transplantation, and brentuximab vedotin exposure varied. Clones were read by immunoSEQ multiplex PCR, and TCRdb kept only the in-frame ones, dropping some. This table holds around 13,000 clones, 82% found once. The sequencing used peripheral blood mononuclear cells (PBMCs), collected at baseline. Receptors originate from a human donor with classical Hodgkin lymphoma.

The chain has TRBV28 and TRBJ2-7; D assignment may be TRBD1 or TRBD2 (5 bases each). The germline CDR1 and CDR2 sequences are MDHEN and SYDVKM. V was shortened by 5 bases and J by 0 bases, with 23 bases between the two germline ends. CDR3 length: 18 residues. CDR3 region: CASSPLLRDGIVSYEQYF. DNA of the CDR3: TGTGCCAGCAGTCCCCTCTTGAGGGACGGGATTGTCTCCTACGAGCAGTACTTC.

V is TRBV4-1 and J is TRBJ2-3; 14 bases match TRBD2. This CDR3 is built from 21 residues. V was clipped by 5 bases and J by 5 bases; unmatched bases: 21. Germline CDR1 and CDR2: MGHRA and YSYEKL. The CDR3 DNA sequence: TGCGCCAGCAGCACCCCCGGGGGACTAGCGGGAGCAGGGTTTAGTCAAGATACGCAGTATTTT. This translates into CASSTPGGLAGAGFSQDTQYF.

The chain joins TRBV4-3 to TRBJ2-7, with D maybe TRBD2 (6 bases). Trimming took off 0 bases at V and 6 bases at J, with 18 bases between the two ends. The germline V gene encodes CDR1 LGHNA and CDR2 YSLEER. The CDR3 is 16 residues long. CDR3 sequence (DNA): TGCGCCAGCAGCCAAGATGGCGGGGATGGTCTATTCGAGCAGTACTTC. It encodes CASSQDGGDGLFEQYF.

The chain joins TRBV7-9 to TRBJ1-3; 7 nucleotides match TRBD1. Per germline, CDR1 SEHNR and CDR2 FQNEAQ (reference sequence). This CDR3 region has 15 residues. J was trimmed by 0 bases and V by 6 bases; bases with no gene match: 5. CDR3 nucleotides: TGTGCCAGCAGTTCCGGACAGGCCTCTGGAAACACCATATATTTT. Translation: CASSSGQASGNTIYF.

This clone has only one observation. The V gene is TRBV6-5, the J gene TRBJ1-3, with 8 nucleotides matching TRBD1. This CDR3 has 13 residues. V shed 4 bases and J 8 bases; nucleotides not matched to a gene: 4. The germline gives CDR1 MNHEY, CDR2 SVGAGI. The CDR3 region has the DNA TGTGCCAGCAGTTTCGACAGGGGTGACACCATATATTTT. It specifies CASSFDRGDTIYF.

This chain connects TRBV5-1 to TRBJ2-6, with 7 bases lining up with TRBD1. Germline V gene lookup returns CDR1 SGHRS and CDR2 YFSETQ. Trimming cost V 2 bases and J 0 bases; bases outside gene matches: 14. The CDR3 is 20 amino acids. CDR3 in amino acids: CASSFMLTGVDSSGANVLTF. In DNA, the CDR3 is TGCGCCAGCAGCTTTATGCTTACAGGGGTTGACAGCTCTGGGGCCAACGTCCTGACTTTC.

The J gene is TRBJ2-7, the V gene TRBV6-5; D may be TRBD2 (6 bases). CDR1 and CDR2 from the germline V gene are MNHEY and SVGAGI. The V gene lost 5 bases and the J gene lost 2 bases, with 13 bases spanning the gap. The CDR3 sequence is 14 residues long. The CDR3 DNA follows: TGTGCCAGCAGTGTCCGGGGGACCACCTACGAGCAGTACTTC. Translating it yields CASSVRGTTYEQYF.

This chain links TRBV29-1 with TRBJ1-1, with a tentative D call TRBD1 (5 bases). CDR3 length: 15 amino acids. Trimming took off 7 bases at V and 0 bases at J, with 18 bases between the two ends. Per the germline V gene, CDR1 is SQVTM and CDR2 is ANQGSEA. CDR3 loop: CSAGAGWGMNTEAFF. The CDR3 coding sequence is TGCAGCGCTGGGGCAGGGTGGGGAATGAACACTGAAGCTTTCTTT.

This clone was detected once. CDR3 region: CASSPQNTGELFF. Here the CDR3 DNA reads TGTGCCAGCTCACCACAAAACACCGGGGAGCTGTTTTTT. This chain uses TRBV18 with TRBJ2-2, with D hard to call. Trimming took 1 base from V and 2 from J, leaving 2 bases between them. Germline V CDR1 and CDR2: KGHSH, LQKENI. The CDR3 length is 13 residues.

The chain couples TRBV4-2 to TRBJ2-5, with 7 bases lining up with TRBD1. V trimming: 2 bases; J trimming: 2 bases; junction bases outside the gene matches: 5. The CDR3 is 15 amino acids. Germline V lookup: CDR1 LGHNA, CDR2 YNFKEQ. The CDR3 is CASSQRQGPQETQYF. The DNA of the CDR3 is TGTGCCAGCAGCCAAAGACAGGGACCTCAAGAGACCCAGTACTTC.

The V gene is TRBV6-5, the J gene TRBJ2-7; a weak D match, TRBD1 (6 bases). The length of the CDR3 is 13 residues. Germline lookup yields CDR1 MNHEY and CDR2 SVGAGI. Trimming shortened V by 6 bases and J by 2 bases, and 11 bases separated the two germline ends. CDR3 residues: CASSYRAPYEQYF. CDR3 sequence (DNA): TGTGCCAGCAGCTACAGGGCTCCCTACGAGCAGTACTTC.

The CDR3 DNA is TGTGCCAGCAAGTCCCAGATCTCCTACAATGAGCAGTTCTTC. Protein product: CASKSQISYNEQFF. The gene calls are TRBV25-1 and TRBJ2-1; D unclear. V was pared by 7 bases and J by 0 bases, with 10 bases between. This CDR3 is 14 amino acids long. CDR1 MGHDK and CDR2 SYGVNS come from the germline V gene.

Comment on this clone: The same CDR3 arises from other DNA sequences in this sample as well. The CDR3 sequence is CASSLAGDSNQPQHF. CDR3 bases: TGTGCCAGCAGCTTAGCGGGGGATAGCAATCAGCCCCAGCATTTT. This chain uses TRBV7-9 with TRBJ1-5; a possible D gene is TRBD1 (5 bases). V was pared by 0 bases and J by 0 bases, with 6 bases between. CDR3 length equals 15 residues. Looked up from germline, CDR1 is SEHNR and CDR2 is FQNEAQ (reference sequence).

This clone turned up a few times. V gene TRBV11-2 combines with J gene TRBJ1-1; D perhaps matches TRBD1 (6 bases). V lost 5 bases, J lost 0 bases, and 16 bases lay in between. The CDR3 runs to 16 residues. Germline assignment: CDR1 SGHAT and CDR2 FQNNGV. In nucleotides, the CDR3 is TGTGCCAGCAGCCCTCGTGGGGGGCCCATGAACACTGAAGCTTTCTTT. Its protein is CASSPRGGPMNTEAFF. Supplemented by reference TRBV11-2 and TRBJ1-1, the full variable domain reads EAGVAQSPRYKIIEKRQSVAFWCNPISGHATLYWYQQILGQGPKLLIQFQNNGVVDDSQLPKDRFSAERLKGVDSTLKIQPAKLEDSAVYLCASSPRGGPMNTEAFFGQGTRLTVV.

The chain couples TRBV18 to TRBJ2-5; TRBD2 matches 7 bases. The ends lost 3 bases at V and 4 bases at J; junction bases unmatched: 5. The CDR3 has 14 amino acids. Germline loops: CDR1 KGHSH, CDR2 LQKENI. CDR3 sequence reads: CASSPPSGGETQYF. CDR3 bases: TGTGCCAGCTCACCCCCTAGCGGAGGAGAGACCCAGTACTTC.